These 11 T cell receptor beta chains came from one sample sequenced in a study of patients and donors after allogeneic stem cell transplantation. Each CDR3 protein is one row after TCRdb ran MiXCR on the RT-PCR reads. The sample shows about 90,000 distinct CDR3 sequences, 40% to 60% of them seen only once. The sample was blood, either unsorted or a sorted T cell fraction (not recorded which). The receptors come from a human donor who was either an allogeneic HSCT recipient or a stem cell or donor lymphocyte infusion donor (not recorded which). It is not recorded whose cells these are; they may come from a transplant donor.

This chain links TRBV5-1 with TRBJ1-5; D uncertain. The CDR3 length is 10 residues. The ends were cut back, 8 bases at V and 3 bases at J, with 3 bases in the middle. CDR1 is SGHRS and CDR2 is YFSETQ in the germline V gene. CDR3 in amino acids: CARFNQPQHF. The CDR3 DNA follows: TGCGCCAGGTTCAATCAGCCCCAGCATTTT.

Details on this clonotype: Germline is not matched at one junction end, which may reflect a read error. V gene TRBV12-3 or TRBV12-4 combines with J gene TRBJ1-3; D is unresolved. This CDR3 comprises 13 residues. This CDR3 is CASAFSSRNTIYF. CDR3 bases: TGTGCCAGCGCGTTTAGCTCTAGAAACACCATATATTTT.

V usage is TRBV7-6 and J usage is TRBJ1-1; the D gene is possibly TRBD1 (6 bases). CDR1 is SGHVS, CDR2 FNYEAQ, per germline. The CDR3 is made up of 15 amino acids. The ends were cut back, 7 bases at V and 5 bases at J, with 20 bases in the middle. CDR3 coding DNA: TGTGCCAGCACCCCGACAGTCAGGGGAGAGACTGAAGCTTTCTTT. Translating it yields CASTPTVRGETEAFF.

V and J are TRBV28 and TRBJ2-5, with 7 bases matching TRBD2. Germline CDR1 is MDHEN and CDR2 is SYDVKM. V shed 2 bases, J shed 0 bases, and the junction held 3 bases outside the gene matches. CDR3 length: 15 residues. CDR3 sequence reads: CASSLLAEDQETQYF. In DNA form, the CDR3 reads TGTGCCAGCAGTTTACTAGCGGAGGACCAAGAGACCCAGTACTTC.

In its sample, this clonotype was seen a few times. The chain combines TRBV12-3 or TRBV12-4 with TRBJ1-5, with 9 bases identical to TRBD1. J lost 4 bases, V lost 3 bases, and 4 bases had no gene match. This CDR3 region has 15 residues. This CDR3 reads CASSLRTGVNQPQHF. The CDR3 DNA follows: TGTGCCAGCAGTTTGCGGACAGGGGTTAATCAGCCCCAGCATTTT.

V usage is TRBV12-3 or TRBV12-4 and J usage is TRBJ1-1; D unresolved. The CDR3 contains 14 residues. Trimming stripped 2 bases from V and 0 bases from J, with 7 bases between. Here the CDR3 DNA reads TGTGCCAGCAGTTTAAGTCAGATGAACACTGAAGCTTTCTTT. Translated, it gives CASSLSQMNTEAFF.

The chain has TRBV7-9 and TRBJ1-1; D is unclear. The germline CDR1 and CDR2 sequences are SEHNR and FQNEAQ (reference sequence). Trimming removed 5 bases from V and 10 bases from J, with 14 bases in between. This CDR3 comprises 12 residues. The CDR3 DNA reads TGTGCCAGCAGCCCGGGGAGGGATCTAGCTTTCTTT. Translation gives CASSPGRDLAFF. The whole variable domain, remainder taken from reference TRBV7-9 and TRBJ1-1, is DTGVSQNPRHKITKRGQNVTFRCDPISEHNRLYWYRQTLGQGPEFLTYFQNEAQLEKSRLLSDRFSAERPKGSFSTLEIQRTEQGDSAMYLCASSPGRDLAFFGQGTRLTVV.

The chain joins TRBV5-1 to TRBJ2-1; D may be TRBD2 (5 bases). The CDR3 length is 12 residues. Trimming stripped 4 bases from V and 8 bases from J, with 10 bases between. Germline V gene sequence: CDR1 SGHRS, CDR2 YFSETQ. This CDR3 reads CASSHSGYEQFF. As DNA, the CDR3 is TGCGCCAGCAGCCATTCGGGGTATGAGCAGTTCTTC.

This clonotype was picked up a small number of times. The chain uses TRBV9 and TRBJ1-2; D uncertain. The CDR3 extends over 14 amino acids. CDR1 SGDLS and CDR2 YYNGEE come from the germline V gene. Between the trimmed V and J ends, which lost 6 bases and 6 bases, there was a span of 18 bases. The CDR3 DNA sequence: TGTGCCAGCACCCGTAGTGCAGACTCGAATGGCTACACCTTC. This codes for CASTRSADSNGYTF.

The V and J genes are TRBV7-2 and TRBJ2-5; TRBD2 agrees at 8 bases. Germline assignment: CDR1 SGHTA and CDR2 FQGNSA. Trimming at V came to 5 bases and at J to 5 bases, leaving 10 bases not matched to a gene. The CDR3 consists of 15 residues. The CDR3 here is CASSAGLVRRETQYF. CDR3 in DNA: TGTGCCAGCAGCGCGGGACTAGTTCGACGGGAGACCCAGTACTTC.

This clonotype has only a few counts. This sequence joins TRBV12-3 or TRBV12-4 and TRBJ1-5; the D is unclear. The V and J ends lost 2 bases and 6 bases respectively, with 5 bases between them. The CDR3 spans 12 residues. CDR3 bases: TGTGCCAGCAGTTTACCGGCTCAGCCCCAGCATTTT. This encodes CASSLPAQPQHF.